This T cell receptor beta chain comes out of a study of cytomegalovirus exposure and HLA in healthy donors. Study overall: Around 200 million T cells yielded roughly 100 million unique TCR beta sequences, as an earlier analysis found.

Researchers ran the PCR with 60 Vbeta and 13 Jbeta primers. TCRdb keeps only in-frame clones here, not all; method: immunoSEQ multiplex PCR. The sample has some 99,000 clones; under 75% are singletons. This clone showed up just a few times. What it binds is unknown. Study-wide findings and caveats: Later analysis suggested links between common viral pathogens and several top significant clusters. Altogether, 160 or so TCR beta chains were recorded as cytomegalovirus-associated.

V shed 3 bases and J shed 2 bases, with 9 bases lying between them. CDR1 and CDR2 from the germline V gene are MNHNS and SASEGT. The CDR3 is 14 residues long. This TCR derives from a female donor in good health and CMV-seronegative. The V gene is TRBV6-1, the J gene TRBJ2-3, with D uncertain. The sample comprised PBMCs. The CDR3 loop reads CASSEPGSTDTQYF. The CDR3 nucleotides read TGTGCCAGCAGTGAGCCCGGGTCCACAGATACGCAGTATTTT.